Presented here are 31 T cell receptor beta chains from one specimen sequenced in a study of T cell responses to AZD1222 COVID-19 vaccine. Measured with immunoSEQ multiplex PCR; TCRdb has only the in-frame clones, and not every one. The data show around 69,000 clones, 70% to 90% seen once. Source: peripheral blood, taken on day 0 of AZD1222 vaccination. These receptor sequences come from an adult in good health.

This chain links TRBV30 with TRBJ1-2; 9 bases match TRBD1. The CDR3 covers 14 residues. V dropped 3 bases and J dropped 6; count of bases not matched to a gene: 8. Germline V gives CDR1 GTSNPN, CDR2 SVGIG (reference sequence). The CDR3 DNA sequence: TGTGCCTGGAGCAAGGGGGGGACAGGGAATGGCTACACCTTC. Amino acids: CAWSKGGTGNGYTF.

The chain recombines TRBV28 with TRBJ2-7, with a tentative D call TRBD1 (5 bases). Germline CDR1 and CDR2: MDHEN and SYDVKM. This CDR3 region has 15 residues. The V end was cut by 2 bases, the J end by 1 base, with 12 bases between. CDR3 DNA: TGTGCCAGCAGTTTAATCGCAGGGCCATCCTACGAGCAGTACTTC. It yields the protein CASSLIAGPSYEQYF.

The CDR3 is CASSEARQDNQPQHF. The CDR3 DNA follows: TGTGCCAGCAGTGAGGCGAGACAGGACAATCAGCCCCAGCATTTT. The chain is built from TRBV25-1 and TRBJ1-5, with a possible D match to TRBD1 (6 bases). V was shortened by 3 bases and J by 3 bases, with 12 bases between the two germline ends. Germline V gene sequence: CDR1 MGHDK, CDR2 SYGVNS. The CDR3 consists of 15 residues.

The V gene is TRBV19, the J gene TRBJ1-1, with D perhaps matching TRBD1 (5 bases). V was shortened by 10 bases and J by 2 bases, with 17 bases between the two germline ends. Germline V gene lookup returns CDR1 LNHDA and CDR2 SQIVND (reference sequence). This CDR3 has 14 residues. CDR3 residues: CATQRDGSNTEAFF. The CDR3 DNA follows: TGTGCCACTCAAAGGGACGGCTCAAACACTGAAGCTTTCTTT.

V usage is TRBV14 and J usage is TRBJ1-1, with D uncertain. Per the germline V gene, CDR1 is SGHDN and CDR2 is FVKESK. The CDR3 totals 13 residues. V gave up 4 bases and J gave up 0 bases, with 6 bases separating them. CDR3 residues: CASSPSMNTEAFF. The CDR3 bases are TGTGCCAGCAGCCCCTCCATGAACACTGAAGCTTTCTTT.

As concerns this clone: Other DNA sequences in the same sample also yield this CDR3. J is TRBJ1-5 and V is TRBV12-3 or TRBV12-4; unclear D gene. This CDR3 is 12 amino acids long. Trimming removed 4 bases at V and 1 base at J, with 2 bases between. CDR3 bases: TGTGCCAGCAGTTACAGCAATCAGCCCCAGCATTTT. Translating gives CASSYSNQPQHF.

The chain uses TRBV7-9 and TRBJ2-5; no clear D. V lost 1 base, J lost 3 bases, and 9 bases lay in between. The CDR3 contains 14 residues. Germline CDR1 and CDR2: SEHNR and FQNEAQ (reference sequence). CDR3 region: CASSLVWREETQYF. The CDR3, as DNA: TGTGCCAGCAGCTTAGTTTGGCGTGAAGAGACCCAGTACTTC.

The DNA for the CDR3 is TGTGCCATCGGTGGAGGGAGGGAGAACACTGAAGCTTTCTTT. Encoded protein: CAIGGGRENTEAFF. The V and J genes are TRBV10-3 and TRBJ1-1; no clear D. CDR1 and CDR2 from the germline V gene are ENHRY and SYGVKD. This CDR3 region has 14 residues. V lost 8 bases and J lost 1, with 14 bases in between.

CDR3 sequence reads: CASSYAAGRGLSYEQYV. The CDR3 DNA sequence: TGTGCCAGCAGCTACGCCGCCGGCAGGGGACTCTCCTACGAGCAGTACGTC. The rearrangement links TRBV7-8 to TRBJ2-7, with D perhaps assigned TRBD1 or TRBD2 (6 bases each). V shed 4 bases and J shed 0 bases, with 19 bases lying between them. Germline V gives CDR1 SGHVS, CDR2 FQNEAQ. The CDR3 runs to 17 residues.

This chain links TRBV6-5 with TRBJ2-7; D not certain. Germline V CDR1 and CDR2: MNHEY, SVGAGI. Trimming took off 5 bases at V and 3 bases at J, with 17 bases between the two ends. CDR3 length equals 15 residues. The CDR3 DNA follows: TGTGCCAGCAGTCTAACGATAGGTGTTAGCTACGAGCAGTACTTC. Amino acids: CASSLTIGVSYEQYF.

The CDR3 protein is CASLRQGMNTEAFF. CDR3 DNA sequence: TGTGCCAGCCTTAGACAGGGGATGAACACTGAAGCTTTCTTT. This sequence joins TRBV19 and TRBJ1-1; TRBD1 matches at 8 bases. The CDR3 extends over 14 amino acids. Germline CDR1 LNHDA, CDR2 SQIVND (reference sequence). V shed 9 bases and J 0 bases; nucleotides not matched to a gene: 6.

The V and J genes are TRBV7-9 and TRBJ1-4, with D unresolved. Germline lookup yields CDR1 SEHNR and CDR2 FQNEAQ (reference sequence). The CDR3 contains 15 residues. V lost 1 base, J lost 4 bases, and 10 bases lay in between. In DNA form, the CDR3 reads TGTGCCAGCAGCTTAGAGGCAGTGTTTAATGAAAAACTGTTTTTT. Encoded protein: CASSLEAVFNEKLFF.

The genes are TRBV5-6 and TRBJ1-5; D is unclear. This CDR3 is built from 14 residues. The germline gives CDR1 SGHDT, CDR2 YYEEEE. The germline V and J ends were trimmed by 0 bases and 7 bases, with 11 bases remaining between them. The CDR3 here is CASSLEGIGQPQHF. The DNA for the CDR3 is TGTGCCAGCAGCTTGGAGGGTATAGGGCAGCCCCAGCATTTT.

The V call is TRBV19, the J call TRBJ2-4, with 7 bases identical to TRBD2. V was pared by 8 bases and J by 10 bases, with 17 bases of the junction left unmatched. The CDR3 covers 15 residues. The germline V gene has CDR1 LNHDA and CDR2 SQIVND (reference sequence). In DNA form, the CDR3 reads TGTGCCAGTGCCTTACTAGCGTCCGCGTTCGGGATTCAGTACTTC. Its translation: CASALLASAFGIQYF.

The chain joins TRBV12-3 or TRBV12-4 to TRBJ2-7; D gene uncertain. The CDR3 covers 13 residues. Trimming took off 2 bases at V and 5 bases at J, with 10 bases between the two ends. The CDR3: CASSLNVAHEQYV. DNA for the CDR3: TGTGCCAGCAGTTTAAACGTCGCCCACGAGCAGTACGTC.

This clone was detected only a few times. As DNA, the CDR3 is TGTGCCAGCAGCTTAGGCGACTATGGCTACGAGCAGTACTTC. It is translated as CASSLGDYGYEQYF. The V gene is TRBV11-2, the J gene TRBJ2-7; maybe TRBD2 (5 bases). The CDR3 sequence is 14 residues long. The V end was cut by 1 base, the J end by 3 bases, with 10 bases between. Looked up from germline, CDR1 is SGHAT and CDR2 is FQNNGV.

This clone was counted only a few times. The V and J genes are TRBV28 and TRBJ1-1, with D perhaps matching TRBD1 (6 bases). This CDR3 spans 14 amino acids. Trimming removed 10 bases from V and 3 bases from J, with 18 bases in between. Germline CDR1 reads MDHEN; CDR2 reads SYDVKM. In nucleotides, the CDR3 is TGTGCCACCGAAAGGAGACAGGAACACACTGAAGCTTTCTTT. This codes for CATERRQEHTEAFF.

V gene TRBV27 combines with J gene TRBJ2-1, with a possible D match to TRBD1 (6 bases). Germline V gene lookup returns CDR1 MNHEY and CDR2 SMNVEV (reference sequence). This CDR3 has 14 residues. Trimming removed 5 bases at V and 4 bases at J, with 12 bases between. The CDR3 loop is CASSDTTGYNEQFF. In DNA, the CDR3 is TGTGCCAGCAGTGACACTACAGGGTACAATGAGCAGTTCTTC.

This chain links TRBV28 with TRBJ1-4; possibly TRBD1 for D (6 bases). The CDR3 has 14 amino acids. Trimming shortened V by 8 bases and J by 6 bases, and 16 bases separated the two germline ends. Germline V CDR1 and CDR2: MDHEN, SYDVKM. CDR3 DNA sequence: TGTGCCAGCCCCAAACGGGCAGGGGATGAAAAACTGTTTTTT. It specifies CASPKRAGDEKLFF. Combining the CDR3 with reference TRBV28 and TRBJ1-4 gives the whole variable domain DVKVTQSSRYLVKRTGEKVFLECVQDMDHENMFWYRQDPGLGLRLIYFSYDVKMKEKGDIPEGYSVSREKKERFSLILESASTNQTSMYLCASPKRAGDEKLFFGSGTQLSVL.

The V gene is TRBV12-3 or TRBV12-4, the J gene TRBJ1-6; D gene unclear. The V and J ends lost 3 bases and 4 bases respectively, with 4 bases between them. There are 13 residues in the CDR3. CDR3 nucleotides: TGTGCCAGCAGTTTCGGTTATAATTCACCCCTCCACTTT. Protein product: CASSFGYNSPLHF.

By share of the sample, this clone is medium-sized. The chain has TRBV11-2 and TRBJ2-5; 9 bases are shared with TRBD2. J was trimmed by 4 bases and V by 1 base; bases with no gene match: 7. The CDR3 contains 16 residues. Germline V lookup: CDR1 SGHAT, CDR2 FQNNGV. CDR3 nucleotides: TGTGCCAGCAGCTTAGCTGTGCTAGCGGGGATAGAGACCCAGTACTTC. It is translated as CASSLAVLAGIETQYF.

The chain joins TRBV7-8 to TRBJ1-1; D perhaps matches TRBD1 (6 bases). CDR1 is SGHVS and CDR2 is FQNEAQ in the germline V gene. The CDR3 contains 15 residues. V was clipped by 5 bases and J by 10 bases, with 23 bases between them. This CDR3 reads CASSRNREGSNGAFF. DNA of the CDR3: TGTGCCAGCAGCCGAAACAGGGAGGGGTCAAACGGAGCTTTCTTT. The whole variable domain, remainder taken from reference TRBV7-8 and TRBJ1-1, is GAGVSQSPRYKVAKRGQDVALRCDPISGHVSLFWYQQALGQGPEFLTYFQNEAQLDKSGLPSDRFFAERPEGSVSTLKIQRTQQEDSAVYLCASSRNREGSNGAFFGQGTRLTVV.

V is TRBV9 and J is TRBJ2-1; tentatively, D is TRBD2 (5 bases). V gave up 7 bases and J gave up 6 bases, with 14 bases separating them. This CDR3 is built from 13 residues. Per the germline V gene, CDR1 is SGDLS and CDR2 is YYNGEE. The CDR3 nucleotides read TGTGCCAGCGGAGGTCTAGAGGGCAATGAGCAGTTCTTC. It yields the protein CASGGLEGNEQFF.

The V and J genes are TRBV9 and TRBJ2-3, with D possibly matching TRBD1 (6 bases). The CDR3 loop spans 16 amino acids. Trimming took off 4 bases at V and 0 bases at J, with 15 bases between the two ends. Germline CDR1 reads SGDLS; CDR2 reads YYNGEE. CDR3 DNA: TGTGCCAGCAGCACGAACAGGGTTCAGAGCACAGATACGCAGTATTTT. Translation: CASSTNRVQSTDTQYF.

The J gene is TRBJ2-7, the V gene TRBV3-1 (or the pseudogene TRBV3-2); 10 bases are shared with TRBD1. The trim removed 1 base at V and 3 bases at J, leaving 0 bases unmatched. The CDR3 extends over 14 amino acids. Germline lookup yields CDR1 LGHDT and CDR2 YNNKEL (reference sequence). The CDR3: CASSQGDRGYEQYF. CDR3 nucleotide sequence: TGTGCCAGCAGCCAAGGGGACAGGGGCTACGAGCAGTACTTC.

This clone has only one observation. The same CDR3 is also encoded by other DNA sequences in this sample. V is TRBV19 and J is TRBJ1-6; 7 bases are a match to TRBD1. With V trimmed by 5 bases and J by 7 bases, 5 bases remained unmatched. The CDR3 runs to 14 residues. Germline V lookup: CDR1 LNHDA, CDR2 SQIVND (reference sequence). DNA for the CDR3: TGTGCCAGTAGTGCGACAGGGAGCAATTCACCCCTCCACTTT. Translating gives CASSATGSNSPLHF.

J is TRBJ2-7 and V is TRBV28; D remains unclear. The germline V gene encodes CDR1 MDHEN and CDR2 SYDVKM. V dropped 4 bases and J dropped 3 bases, with 10 bases sitting between them. CDR3 size: 13 residues. The chain's CDR3 is CASSSTILYEQYF. CDR3 coding DNA: TGTGCCAGCAGTTCGACAATCCTCTACGAGCAGTACTTC. The whole variable domain, filled in from reference TRBV28 and TRBJ2-7, reads DVKVTQSSRYLVKRTGEKVFLECVQDMDHENMFWYRQDPGLGLRLIYFSYDVKMKEKGDIPEGYSVSREKKERFSLILESASTNQTSMYLCASSSTILYEQYFGPGTRLTVT.

J is TRBJ2-6 and V is TRBV28; D uncertain. This CDR3 contains 17 residues. Germline V gene lookup returns CDR1 MDHEN and CDR2 SYDVKM. V was cut by 0 bases and J by 0 bases, with 9 bases left in between. CDR3 amino acids: CASSLWDLSSGANVLTF. In DNA form, the CDR3 reads TGTGCCAGCAGTTTATGGGATCTCAGCTCTGGGGCCAACGTCCTGACTTTC.

J is TRBJ2-7 and V is TRBV21-1; the table assigns TRBD1, which was not confirmed against the DNA. TRBV21-1 is labeled a pseudogene. CDR3 length equals 13 residues. CDR3 region: CASRLEGDYEQYV. In DNA form, the CDR3 reads TGTGCCAGCCGCCTCGAAGGGGATTACGAGCAGTACGTC.

V is TRBV7-8 and J is TRBJ1-6; TRBD1 might be the D (5 bases). CDR3 length: 15 residues. Germline-derived CDR1 and CDR2 are SGHVS and FQNEAQ. V gave up 7 bases and J gave up 4 bases, with 14 bases separating them. CDR3 coding DNA: TGTGCCAGCACCGAGGGACGGAGATATAATTCACCCCTCCACTTT. Amino acids: CASTEGRRYNSPLHF.

This clone was seen just once. The J gene is TRBJ2-1, the V gene TRBV10-2; D gene unclear. V was shortened by 3 bases and J by 4 bases, with 1 base between the two germline ends. The CDR3 covers 11 residues. Germline V CDR1 and CDR2: WSHSY, SAAADI. The CDR3 protein is CASSEYNEQFF. In DNA, the CDR3 is TGCGCCAGCAGTGAATACAATGAGCAGTTCTTC.